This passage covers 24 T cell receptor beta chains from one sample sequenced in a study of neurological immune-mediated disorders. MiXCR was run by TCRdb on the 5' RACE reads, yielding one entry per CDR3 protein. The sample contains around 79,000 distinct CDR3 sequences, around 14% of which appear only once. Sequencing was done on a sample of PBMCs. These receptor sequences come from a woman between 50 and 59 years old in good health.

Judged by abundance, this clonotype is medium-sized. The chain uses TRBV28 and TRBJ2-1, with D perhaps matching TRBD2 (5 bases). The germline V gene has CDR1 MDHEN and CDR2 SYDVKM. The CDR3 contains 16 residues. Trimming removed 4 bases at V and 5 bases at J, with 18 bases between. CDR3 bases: TGTGCCAGCAGTTCCTTCCCCCGAGACTACGACAATGAGCAGTTCTTC. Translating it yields CASSSFPRDYDNEQFF.

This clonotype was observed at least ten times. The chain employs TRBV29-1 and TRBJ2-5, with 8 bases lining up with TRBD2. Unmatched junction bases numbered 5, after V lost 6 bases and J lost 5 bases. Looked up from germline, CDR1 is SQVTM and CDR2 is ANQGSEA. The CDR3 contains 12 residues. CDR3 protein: CSVGTSGETQYF. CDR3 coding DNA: TGCAGCGTCGGGACTAGTGGGGAGACCCAGTACTTC.

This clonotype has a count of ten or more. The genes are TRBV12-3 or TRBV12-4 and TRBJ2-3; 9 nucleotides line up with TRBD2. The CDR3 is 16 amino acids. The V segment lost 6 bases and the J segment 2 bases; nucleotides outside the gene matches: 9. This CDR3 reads CASSNGLASFTDTQYF. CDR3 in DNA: TGTGCCAGCAGCAACGGACTAGCGTCCTTCACAGATACGCAGTATTTT.

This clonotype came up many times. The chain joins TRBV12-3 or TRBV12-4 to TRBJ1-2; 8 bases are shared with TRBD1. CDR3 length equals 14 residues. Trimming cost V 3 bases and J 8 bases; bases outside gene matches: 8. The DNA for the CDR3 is TGTGCCAGCAGTTTGCGCGCTCAGGGGGCAGGCTACACCTTC. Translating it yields CASSLRAQGAGYTF.

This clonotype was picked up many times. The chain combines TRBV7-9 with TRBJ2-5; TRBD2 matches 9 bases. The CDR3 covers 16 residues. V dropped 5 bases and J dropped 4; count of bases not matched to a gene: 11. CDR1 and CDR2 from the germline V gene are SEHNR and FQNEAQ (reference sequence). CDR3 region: CASSLKLAGEGETQYF. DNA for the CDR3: TGTGCCAGCAGCCTCAAATTAGCGGGAGAGGGAGAGACCCAGTACTTC.

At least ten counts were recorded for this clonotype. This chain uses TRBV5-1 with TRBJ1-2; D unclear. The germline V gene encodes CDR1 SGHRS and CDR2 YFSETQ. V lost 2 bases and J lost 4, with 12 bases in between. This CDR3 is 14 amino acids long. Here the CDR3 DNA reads TGCGCCAGCAGCTTCGGACTCTCCGGCTATGGCTACACCTTC. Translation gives CASSFGLSGYGYTF. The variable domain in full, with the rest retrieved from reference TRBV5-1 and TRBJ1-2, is KAGVTQTPRYLIKTRGQQVTLSCSPISGHRSVSWYQQTPGQGLQFLFEYFSETQRNKGNFPGRFSGRQFSNSRSEMNVSTLELGDSALYLCASSFGLSGYGYTFGSGTRLTVV.

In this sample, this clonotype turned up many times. The CDR3 coding sequence is TGCAGTGCTAGAGAGTCGGGCCCGTGGGGGACCCAGTACTTC. Its translation is CSARESGPWGTQYF. The rearrangement joins TRBV20-1 to TRBJ2-5, with no clear D. Between the trimmed V and J ends, which lost 0 bases and 7 bases, there was a span of 15 bases. Germline assignment: CDR1 DFQATT and CDR2 SNEGSKA (reference sequence). The CDR3 sequence is 14 residues long.

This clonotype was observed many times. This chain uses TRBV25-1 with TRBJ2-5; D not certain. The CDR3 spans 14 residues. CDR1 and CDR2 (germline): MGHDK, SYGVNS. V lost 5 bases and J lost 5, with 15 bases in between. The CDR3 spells CASSNSVDGETQYF. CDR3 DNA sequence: TGTGCCAGCAGTAATTCGGTAGACGGGGAGACCCAGTACTTC.

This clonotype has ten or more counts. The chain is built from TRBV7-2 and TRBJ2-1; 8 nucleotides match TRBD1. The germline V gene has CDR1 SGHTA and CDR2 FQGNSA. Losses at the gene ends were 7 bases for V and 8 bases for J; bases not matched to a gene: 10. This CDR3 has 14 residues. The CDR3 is CASTTRQGWDEQFF. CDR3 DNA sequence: TGTGCCAGCACCACCCGACAGGGGTGGGATGAGCAGTTCTTC.

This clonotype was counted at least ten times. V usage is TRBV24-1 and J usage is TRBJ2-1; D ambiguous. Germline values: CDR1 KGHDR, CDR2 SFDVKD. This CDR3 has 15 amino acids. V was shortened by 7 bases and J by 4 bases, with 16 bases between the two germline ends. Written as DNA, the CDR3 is TGTGCCACCAGCGACGACTTAGGCCCGTACAATGAGCAGTTCTTC. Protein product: CATSDDLGPYNEQFF.

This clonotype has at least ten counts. As DNA, the CDR3 is TGTGCCAGCACCACGCAGCAGGGGCGAGAGACCCAGTACTTC. It encodes CASTTQQGRETQYF. The rearrangement joins TRBV28 to TRBJ2-5; possibly TRBD1 for D (6 bases). Deletions cut 7 bases from V and 4 bases from J, with 16 bases between. There are 14 residues in the CDR3. Germline CDR1 is MDHEN and CDR2 is SYDVKM.

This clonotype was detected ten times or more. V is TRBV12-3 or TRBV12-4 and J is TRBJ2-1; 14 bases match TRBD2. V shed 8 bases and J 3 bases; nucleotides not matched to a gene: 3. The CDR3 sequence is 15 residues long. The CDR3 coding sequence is TGTGCCAGCGGGACTAGCGGGAGTCTCTACAATGAGCAGTTCTTC. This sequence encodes CASGTSGSLYNEQFF.

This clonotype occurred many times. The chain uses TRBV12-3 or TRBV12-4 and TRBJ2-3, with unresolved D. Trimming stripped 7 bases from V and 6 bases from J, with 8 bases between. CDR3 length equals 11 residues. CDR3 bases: TGTGCCAGCACCCCCGTGGATACGCAGTATTTT. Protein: CASTPVDTQYF.

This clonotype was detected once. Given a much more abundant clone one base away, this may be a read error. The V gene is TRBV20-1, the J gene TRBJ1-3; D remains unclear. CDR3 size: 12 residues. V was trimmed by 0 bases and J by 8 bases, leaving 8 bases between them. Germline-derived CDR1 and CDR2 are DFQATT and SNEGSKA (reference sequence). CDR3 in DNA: TGCAGTGCTAGAGATATTCCAGACACCATATATTTT. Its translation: CSARDIPDTIYF.

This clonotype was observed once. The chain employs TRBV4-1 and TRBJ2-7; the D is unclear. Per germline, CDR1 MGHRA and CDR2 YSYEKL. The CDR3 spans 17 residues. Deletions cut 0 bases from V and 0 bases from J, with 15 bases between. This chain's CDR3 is CASSQDRAGLSSYEQYF. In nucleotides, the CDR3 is TGCGCCAGCAGCCAAGATCGAGCCGGCTTGAGCTCCTACGAGCAGTACTTC.

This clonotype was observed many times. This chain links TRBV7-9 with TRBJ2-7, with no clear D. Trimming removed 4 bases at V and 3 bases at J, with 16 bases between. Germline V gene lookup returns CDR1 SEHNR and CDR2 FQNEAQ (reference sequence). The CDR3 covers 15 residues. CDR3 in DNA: TGTGCCAGCAGCTCCGGCCTCTCGGGTCACTACGAGCAGTACTTC. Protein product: CASSSGLSGHYEQYF.

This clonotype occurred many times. The DNA for the CDR3 is TGTGCCAGCAGCGTCCGGGACAGCCACGAGCAGTACTTC. Translated, it gives CASSVRDSHEQYF. J is TRBJ2-7 and V is TRBV11-2; 7 nucleotides agree with TRBD1. The ends lost 5 bases at V and 5 bases at J; junction bases unmatched: 6. CDR1 and CDR2 (germline): SGHAT, FQNNGV. CDR3 length: 13 residues. The whole variable domain, remainder taken from reference TRBV11-2 and TRBJ2-7, is EAGVAQSPRYKIIEKRQSVAFWCNPISGHATLYWYQQILGQGPKLLIQFQNNGVVDDSQLPKDRFSAERLKGVDSTLKIQPAKLEDSAVYLCASSVRDSHEQYFGPGTRLTVT.

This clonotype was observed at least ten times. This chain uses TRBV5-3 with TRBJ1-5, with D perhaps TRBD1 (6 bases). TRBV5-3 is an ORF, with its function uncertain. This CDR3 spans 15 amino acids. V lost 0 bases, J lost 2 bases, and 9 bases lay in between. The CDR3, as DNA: TGTGCCAGAAGCTTGGCAGGGGTCGGCAATCAGCCCCAGCATTTT. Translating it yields CARSLAGVGNQPQHF.

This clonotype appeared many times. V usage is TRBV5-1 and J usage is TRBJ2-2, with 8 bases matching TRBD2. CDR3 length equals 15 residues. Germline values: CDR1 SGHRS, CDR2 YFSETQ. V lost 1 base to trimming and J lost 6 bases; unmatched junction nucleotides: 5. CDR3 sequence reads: CASSLSGRIPGELFF. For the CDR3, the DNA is TGCGCCAGCAGCTTGAGCGGGAGAATCCCCGGGGAGCTGTTTTTT.

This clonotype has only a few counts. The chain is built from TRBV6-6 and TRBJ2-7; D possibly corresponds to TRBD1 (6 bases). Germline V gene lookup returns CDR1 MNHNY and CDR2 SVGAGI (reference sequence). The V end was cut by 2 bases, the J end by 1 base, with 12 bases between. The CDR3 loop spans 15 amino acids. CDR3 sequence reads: CASSYEGVISYEQYF. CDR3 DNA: TGTGCCAGCAGTTACGAGGGGGTGATTTCCTACGAGCAGTACTTC.

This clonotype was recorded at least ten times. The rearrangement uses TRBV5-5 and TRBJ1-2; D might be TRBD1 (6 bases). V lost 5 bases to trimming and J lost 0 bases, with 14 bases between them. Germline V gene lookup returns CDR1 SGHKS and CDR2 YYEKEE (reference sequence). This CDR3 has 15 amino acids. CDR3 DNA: TGTGCCAGCAGTCTCACAGGGCTTCCTAACTATGGCTACACCTTC. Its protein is CASSLTGLPNYGYTF.

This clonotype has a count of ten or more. This chain's CDR3 is CASSATSGQAYEQYF. CDR3 nucleotide sequence: TGTGCCAGCAGCGCAACTAGCGGACAAGCGTACGAGCAGTACTTC. The chain combines TRBV3-1 with TRBJ2-7; 8 nucleotides line up with TRBD2. Germline trimming cut 5 bases from V and 4 bases from J; bases unmatched to any gene: 10. This CDR3 has 15 residues. CDR1 is LGHDT and CDR2 is YNNKEL in the germline V gene (reference sequence).

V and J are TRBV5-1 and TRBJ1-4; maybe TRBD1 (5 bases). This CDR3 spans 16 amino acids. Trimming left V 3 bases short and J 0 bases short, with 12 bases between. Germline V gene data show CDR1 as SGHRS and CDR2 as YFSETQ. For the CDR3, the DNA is TGCGCCAGCAGCTCGGGGGAATTTTCAACTAATGAAAAACTGTTTTTT. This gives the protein CASSSGEFSTNEKLFF.

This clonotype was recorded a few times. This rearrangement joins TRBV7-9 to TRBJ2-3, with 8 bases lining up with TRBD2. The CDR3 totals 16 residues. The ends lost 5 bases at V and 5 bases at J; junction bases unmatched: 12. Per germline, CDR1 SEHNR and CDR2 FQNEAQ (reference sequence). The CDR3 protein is CASSPLGGAVGDTQYF. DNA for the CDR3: TGTGCCAGCAGCCCCCTCGGGGGGGCCGTGGGAGATACGCAGTATTTT.